This T cell receptor (beta chain) is from a study of blood T cell repertoires in COVID-19. Symptom resolution, clearance, or two negative PCRs marked donors in Cohort 3 as recovered. Assay: immunoSEQ multiplex PCR; the TCRdb copy retains only in-frame clones and omits some. The sample gives 250,000 or so clones, approximately 84% of which show up once; 3.4% is in the top ten. V was pared by 3 bases and J by 2 bases, with 13 bases between. CDR3 size: 14 residues. CDR1 is GTSNPN and CDR2 is SVGIG in the germline V gene (reference sequence). This sequence originates from a middle-aged man who had recovered from COVID-19. Sequencing was carried out using PBMCs or T cells enriched from blood (not recorded which). This chain uses TRBV30 with TRBJ1-1; D is uncertain. In DNA, the CDR3 is TGTGCCTGGAGATCCCAACACCCAAACACTGAAGCTTTCTTT. This codes for CAWRSQHPNTEAFF.